Sequencing of this TCR beta chain was carried out in a study of OX40 agonist ivuxolimab in advanced cancers. Across the study: An agonistic human IgG2 monoclonal antibody against OX40 (CD134) was given. Each patient was given ivuxolimab into a vein every 2 weeks, at 0.01 to 10 mg/kg. The diagnoses of dose-escalation patients were hepatocellular carcinoma, melanoma, renal cell or head and neck cancer.

Broader study findings: Both CD4+ and CD8+ T cell populations in blood had undergone clonal expansion by week 6 at 0.1 to 3.0 mg/kg.

To note about this clone: Its antigen is not known.

V lost 0 bases, J lost 9 bases, and 10 bases stayed unmatched. Germline loops: CDR1 LGHNA, CDR2 YNFKEQ. The CDR3 sequence is 17 residues long. Clones were read by immunoSEQ multiplex PCR, and TCRdb kept only the in-frame ones, dropping some. The sample includes fewer than 80,000 clones, over 75% of them seen just once. This chain uses TRBV4-2 with TRBJ2-1, with TRBD1 matching over 11 bases. This clonotype was obtained from an adult with an advanced solid tumor such as melanoma, head and neck, liver or kidney cancer. Sequenced here: CD4+ or CD8+ T cells sorted from blood, sampled in a trial of the OX40 agonist ivuxolimab. CDR3 nucleotides: TGTGCCAGCAGCCAAGATTGGGACAGGGGGTTATCAAGTGAGCAGTTCTTC. Translated, it gives CASSQDWDRGLSSEQFF.